This TCR beta chain was sequenced for a study of technical replicates of blood from four donors. The repertoire was sequenced with immunoSEQ multiplex PCR; TCRdb's copy has only in-frame clones and lacks some. The sample yields 59,000 or so clones, over 85% seen once. The length of the CDR3 is 14 residues. V was cut by 6 bases and J by 2 bases, with 11 bases left in between. The germline gives CDR1 SNHLY, CDR2 FYNNEI. The clonotype was recovered from a human donor in good health. Some clones in this sample may be carry-over from other donors' samples. This chain joins TRBV2 and TRBJ2-1; D is possibly TRBD2 (6 bases). The sample taken for sequencing was PBMCs. The CDR3 DNA follows: TGTGCCAGCAGGATAGCGGCCCCCTACAATGAGCAGTTCTTC. Its protein product is CASRIAAPYNEQFF. The complete variable domain, with remaining parts taken from reference TRBV2 and TRBJ2-1, reads EPEVTQTPSHQVTQMGQEVILRCVPISNHLYFYWYRQILGQKVEFLVSFYNNEISEKSEIFDDQFSVERPDGSNFTLKIRSTKLEDSAMYFCASRIAAPYNEQFFGPGTRLTVL.